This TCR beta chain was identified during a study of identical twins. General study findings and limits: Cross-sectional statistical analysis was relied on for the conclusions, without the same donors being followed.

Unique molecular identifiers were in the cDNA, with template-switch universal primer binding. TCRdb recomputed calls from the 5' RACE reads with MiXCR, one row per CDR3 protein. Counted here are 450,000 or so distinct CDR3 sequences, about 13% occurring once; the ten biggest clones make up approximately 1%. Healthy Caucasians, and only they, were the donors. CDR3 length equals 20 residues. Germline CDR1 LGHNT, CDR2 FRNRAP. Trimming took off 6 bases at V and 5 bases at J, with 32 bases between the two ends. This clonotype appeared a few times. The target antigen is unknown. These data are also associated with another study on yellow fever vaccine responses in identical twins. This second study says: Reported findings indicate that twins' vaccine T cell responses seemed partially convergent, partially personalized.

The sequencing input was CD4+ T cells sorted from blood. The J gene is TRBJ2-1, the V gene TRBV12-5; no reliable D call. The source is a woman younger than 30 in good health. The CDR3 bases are TGTGCTAGTGGCCACCTCGCCAAGGATCGGCCAACCATTTCTGACAATGAGCAGTTCTTC. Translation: CASGHLAKDRPTISDNEQFF. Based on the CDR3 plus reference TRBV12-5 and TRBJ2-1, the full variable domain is DARVTQTPRHKVTEMGQEVTMRCQPILGHNTVFWYRQTMMQGLELLAYFRNRAPLDDSGMPKDRFSAEMPDATLATLKIQPSEPRDSAVYFCASGHLAKDRPTISDNEQFFGPGTRLTVL.